This T cell receptor (beta chain) comes out of a study of CD8 T cells in ankylosing spondylitis. Regarding the study as a whole: Prior work had noted some motif variants in reactive arthritis blood and synovial fluid. From matched ankylosing spondylitis synovial fluid, disease-linked clones were reportedly recovered at significantly enriched levels. CD8+ by phenotype, disease-linked clones were relatively rare in peripheral blood. Apparently characteristic of ankylosing spondylitis blood was a TCR beta motif (about 8 highly homologous variants).

This clonotype has at least ten counts. Its antigen is currently unknown. Trimming shortened V by 4 bases and J by 3 bases, and 10 bases separated the two germline ends. Germline V CDR1 and CDR2: SGHAT, FQNNGV. The CDR3 has 14 amino acids. TCRdb re-called the 5' RACE reads through MiXCR, storing one row per CDR3 protein. The table shows 250,000 or so distinct CDR3 sequences, with over 8.5% occurring only once. V gene TRBV11-2 combines with J gene TRBJ2-1; D remains ambiguous. The sequenced sample consisted of blood, either unsorted or a sorted T cell fraction (not recorded which). This receptor was taken from a male donor with ankylosing spondylitis or in good health (not recorded which). For the CDR3, the DNA is TGTGCCAGCAGCTCTGTTGTTCACTACAATGAGCAGTTCTTC. Translation: CASSSVVHYNEQFF.